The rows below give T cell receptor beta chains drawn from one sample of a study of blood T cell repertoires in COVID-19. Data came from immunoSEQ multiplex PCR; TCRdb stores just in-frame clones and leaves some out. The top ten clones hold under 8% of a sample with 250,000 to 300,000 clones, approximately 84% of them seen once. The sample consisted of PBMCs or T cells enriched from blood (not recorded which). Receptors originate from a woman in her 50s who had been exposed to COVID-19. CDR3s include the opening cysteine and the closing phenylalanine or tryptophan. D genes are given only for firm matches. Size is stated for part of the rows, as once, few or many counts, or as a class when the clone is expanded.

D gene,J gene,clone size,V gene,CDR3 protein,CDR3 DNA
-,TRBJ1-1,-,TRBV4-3,CASSSGRVTEAFF,TGCGCCAGCAGTTCGGGGAGAGTGACTGAAGCTTTCTTT
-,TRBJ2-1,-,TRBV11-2,CASSLDGYVYNEQFF,TGTGCCAGCAGCTTAGACGGGTACGTCTACAATGAGCAGTTCTTC
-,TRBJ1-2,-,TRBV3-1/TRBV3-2,CASSQDRLVLSYGYTF,TGTGCCAGCAGCCAAGATCGGTTAGTACTTTCCTATGGCTACACCTTC
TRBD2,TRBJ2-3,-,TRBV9,CASSPRARRGYTDTQYF,TGTGCCAGCAGCCCCCGGGCCCGGCGGGGGTACACAGATACGCAGTATTTT
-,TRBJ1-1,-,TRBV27,CASSLSGRGWTEAFF,TGTGCCAGCAGTTTATCAGGCAGGGGATGGACTGAAGCTTTCTTT
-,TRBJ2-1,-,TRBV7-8,CASSSMSVSALEQFF,TGTGCCAGCAGCTCCATGTCCGTTTCCGCGCTTGAGCAGTTCTTC
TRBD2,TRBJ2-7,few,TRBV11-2,CASSRLAGGRSSYEQYF,TGTGCCAGCAGCCGACTAGCGGGGGGCCGTTCCTCCTACGAGCAGTACTTC
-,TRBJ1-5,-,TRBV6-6,CASSYVTENQPQHF,TGTGCCAGCAGTTACGTGACAGAGAATCAGCCCCAGCATTTT
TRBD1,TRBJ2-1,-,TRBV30,CAWSVDGTGYNEQFF,TGTGCCTGGAGTGTTGATGGGACAGGGTACAATGAGCAGTTCTTC
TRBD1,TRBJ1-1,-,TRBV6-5,CASRVGTGETEAFF,TGTGCCAGCAGGGTGGGGACAGGGGAAACTGAAGCTTTCTTT
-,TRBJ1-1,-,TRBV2,CASSDSRIEAFF,TGTGCCAGCAGTGACAGTCGCATTGAAGCTTTCTTT
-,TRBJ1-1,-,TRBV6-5,CASSFRSNTEAFF,TGTGCCAGCAGTTTTAGATCGAACACTGAAGCTTTCTTT
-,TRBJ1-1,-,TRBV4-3,CASSQSRRGLTEAFF,TGCGCCAGCAGCCAATCGCGCAGGGGACTAACTGAAGCTTTCTTT
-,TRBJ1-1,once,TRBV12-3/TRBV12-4,CALSFRGGMAFF,TGTGCCCTCAGTTTTAGAGGAGGGATGGCTTTCTTT
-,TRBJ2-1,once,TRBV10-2,CASSQQSLSYNEQFF,TGCGCCAGCAGTCAACAGAGCTTATCCTACAATGAGCAGTTCTTC
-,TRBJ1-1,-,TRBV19,CASSIGQEAFF,TGTGCCAGTAGTATAGGACAGGAAGCTTTCTTT
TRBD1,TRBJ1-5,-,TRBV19,CASSMTGEMQPQHF,TGTGCCAGTAGTATGACAGGGGAAATGCAGCCCCAGCATTTT
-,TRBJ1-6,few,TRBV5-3,CARSLARVDRNSPLHF,TGTGCCAGAAGCTTGGCCCGGGTAGACAGGAATTCACCCCTCCACTTT
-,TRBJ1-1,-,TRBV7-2,CASSFMHPFYSNTEAFF,TGTGCCAGCAGCTTCATGCATCCATTCTATTCGAACACTGAAGCTTTCTTT
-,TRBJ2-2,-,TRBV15,CATSRWGQDVVTGELFF,TGTGCCACCAGCAGGTGGGGGCAGGATGTCGTCACCGGGGAGCTGTTTTTT
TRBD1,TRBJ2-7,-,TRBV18,CASSPGTGLTYEQYF,TGTGCCAGCTCTCCCGGGACAGGCCTTACCTACGAGCAGTACTTC
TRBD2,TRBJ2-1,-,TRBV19,CASSSQRGGSNEQFF,TGTGCCAGTAGTTCCCAGCGGGGGGGATCAAATGAGCAGTTCTTC
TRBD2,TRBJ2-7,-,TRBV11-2,CASSALGRGEQYF,TGTGCCAGCAGCGCTCTGGGGAGGGGCGAGCAGTACTTC
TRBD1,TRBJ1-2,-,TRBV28,CASGTGTANYGYTF,TGTGCCAGCGGAACCGGGACAGCTAACTATGGCTACACCTTC